This T cell receptor beta chain appears in the sequencing data of a study of blood T cell repertoires in COVID-19 (TCRdb year 2020). Broadly, across the study: Samples covering the acute and convalescent phases of COVID-19 were provided by collaborators in the United States, Italy and Spain. Samples were obtained from the ongoing ImmuneRACE study (first 160 participants) and from 950 to 1,500 subjects provided by 6 global collaborators. A freely available public database, intended as a resource for researchers studying the immune response to SARS-CoV-2, is where the repertoires were released. Where available, HLA class I and class II types were taken from metadata supplied by the sample provider and were not determined by assay-based typing. The prospective study material was composed of cDNA or gDNA derived from T cells, B-cell-depleted T cells, or PBMCs. A de-identified subject ID, COVID-19 status, age in years and sex were almost always included in the sample metadata. The dataset comprised deeply sampled blood TCRbeta repertoires from subjects exposed to, actively infected with, or recovered from COVID-19. Summary of the overall study and its limitations: The quantity of clinical and demographic metadata differed by source and by participant and was supplied without curation.

To note about this clone: Which antigen it targets is not known. The input lacks base qualities; no much larger clone sits a single base away.

One collaborating source in Seattle enrolled patients during active infection and followed them longitudinally through the course of disease. Whole blood was collected in K2EDTA tubes by collaborating institutions according to the institutions' own protocols. For TCRbeta analysis, collaborators shipped samples as frozen whole blood, isolated PBMCs, or DNA extracted from either of those sample types. The germline V gene sets CDR1 to KGHSH and CDR2 to LQKENI. From cysteine to phenylalanine, the CDR3 is 12 amino acids long. Only the CDR3 DNA stays, 36 bases, in frame from base 1. V was cut back by 6 bases and J by 5 bases, leaving a gap of 10 bases between them. TCRbeta CDR3 regions were amplified from genomic DNA using the immunoSEQ Assay, a bias-controlled multiplex PCR. The authors processed their data as follows. Within the assay, amplification of reference gene primers was used to estimate how many nucleated cells each sample contained. Sequence reads were collapsed and filtered to measure the absolute abundance of every unique TCRbeta CDR3 rearrangement. Productive Simpson clonality was computed per sample as the square root of Simpson's diversity index over productive rearrangements. The table was pulled from immuneACCESS by TCRdb, which kept in-frame rearrangements only. Such tables lose some clones; where checked, under half of the loss comes from unresolved V genes, and the rest has no known cause. V, J and clone size derive from that table, while D and trimming were established from the DNA sequence. The sample records 400,000 to 450,000 clones, 75% to 90% of which are singletons. Roughly 1.5% of the sample is in the top ten clones.

The rearrangement joined TRBV18 to TRBJ1-1; the D gene is perhaps TRBD1, on 6 matching bases. Sequenced: peripheral blood. This TCR was recovered from a woman between 40 and 55 years old with COVID-19, enrolled during active disease. The nucleotide sequence is TGTGCCAGCTCCCGAAGGGGGACTGAAGCTTTCTTT. Translation gives CASSRRGTEAFF.